A single sample gave rise to the 20 T cell receptor beta chains below, sequenced in a study of T-cell memory formation after mild COVID-19. TCRdb reprocessed the 5' RACE reads with MiXCR, giving one entry per CDR3 protein. The sample contains about 470,000 distinct CDR3 sequences, around 25% of which appear only once. Sample: PBMCs or a T cell subset sorted from them (not recorded which). These receptors were collected from an adult woman who had mild COVID-19 (a few samples of this study predate the infection). Cell type and time point are not known.

The chain employs TRBV12-3 or TRBV12-4 and TRBJ1-5; a possible D gene is TRBD1 (5 bases). This CDR3 has 16 residues. V was clipped by 5 bases and J by 3 bases, with 17 bases between them. The CDR3: CASSPRLGVFNQPQHF. CDR3 bases: TGTGCCAGCAGTCCTCGATTAGGGGTTTTCAATCAGCCCCAGCATTTT.

V is TRBV15 and J is TRBJ1-2; D gene ambiguous. The V gene lost 5 bases and the J gene lost 8 bases, with 9 bases spanning the gap. The germline V gene encodes CDR1 LNHNV and CDR2 YYDKDF (reference sequence). This CDR3 region has 11 residues. The CDR3: CATSAHSGYTF. The CDR3 bases are TGTGCCACCAGCGCCCACTCAGGCTACACCTTC.

V gene TRBV11-2 combines with J gene TRBJ2-1, with D possibly TRBD2 on 5 matching bases. Germline loops: CDR1 SGHAT, CDR2 FQNNGV. CDR3 length: 15 residues. V was shortened by 6 bases and J by 6 bases, with 18 bases between the two germline ends. The DNA of the CDR3 is TGTGCCAGCAGGGACGGACTCCCCGCTGGCAATGAGCAGTTCTTC. Translation: CASRDGLPAGNEQFF. The full variable domain, its missing parts supplied by reference TRBV11-2 and TRBJ2-1, is EAGVAQSPRYKIIEKRQSVAFWCNPISGHATLYWYQQILGQGPKLLIQFQNNGVVDDSQLPKDRFSAERLKGVDSTLKIQPAKLEDSAVYLCASRDGLPAGNEQFFGPGTRLTVL.

The chain uses TRBV20-1 and TRBJ2-5; D gene ambiguous. The CDR3 loop spans 13 amino acids. Germline CDR1 DFQATT, CDR2 SNEGSKA (reference sequence). Trimming shortened V by 4 bases and J by 5 bases, and 14 bases separated the two germline ends. CDR3 in amino acids: CSATDGFEETQYF. DNA of the CDR3: TGCAGTGCTACCGACGGGTTTGAGGAGACCCAGTACTTC.

There are a few counts of this clonotype. The chain is built from TRBV29-1 and TRBJ2-7; 7 nucleotides line up with TRBD1. Per germline, CDR1 SQVTM and CDR2 ANQGSEA. V trimming: 6 bases; J trimming: 3 bases; junction bases outside the gene matches: 8. This CDR3 has 13 amino acids. As DNA, the CDR3 is TGCAGCGTCCGAGTGCCAGGGGGCTACGAGCAGTACTTC. This translates into CSVRVPGGYEQYF.

The table lists this clonotype with a few counts. The rearrangement joins TRBV11-2 to TRBJ2-4; D unresolved. This CDR3 is 13 amino acids long. V lost 8 bases to trimming and J lost 0 bases, with 8 bases between them. Germline V gives CDR1 SGHAT, CDR2 FQNNGV. The CDR3 region is CASSLLAKNIQYF. The CDR3, as DNA: TGTGCCAGCTCACTACTAGCCAAAAACATTCAGTACTTC.

This clonotype was recorded many times. The CDR3 coding sequence is TGTGCCAGTAGTACCTTAAGACCTCCGATTGAAGCTTTCTTT. It specifies CASSTLRPPIEAFF. The chain has TRBV19 and TRBJ1-1, with D unclear. This CDR3 has 14 amino acids. The V end lost 4 bases, the J end lost 7 bases, and 16 bases lay between the germline ends. CDR1 is LNHDA, CDR2 SQIVND, per germline (reference sequence).

The V call is TRBV9, the J call TRBJ2-3, with 7 bases aligning to TRBD1. The length of the CDR3 is 16 residues. Germline V lookup: CDR1 SGDLS, CDR2 YYNGEE. V lost 1 base to trimming and J lost 2 bases; unmatched junction nucleotides: 7. CDR3 in DNA: TGTGCCAGCAGCGTACACCGGGACAGCCTCACAGATACGCAGTATTTT. It encodes CASSVHRDSLTDTQYF.

The rearrangement joins TRBV20-1 to TRBJ2-4; D uncertain. The CDR3 runs 13 residues. The V gene lost 3 bases and the J gene lost 3 bases, with 9 bases spanning the gap. Per germline, CDR1 DFQATT and CDR2 SNEGSKA (reference sequence). This CDR3 reads CSASDGGKNIQYF. The CDR3 DNA sequence: TGCAGTGCTAGTGACGGCGGCAAAAACATTCAGTACTTC.

This chain joins TRBV6-2 or TRBV6-3 and TRBJ1-5; 9 nucleotides line up with TRBD1. The ends lost 8 bases at V and 4 bases at J; junction bases unmatched: 18. This CDR3 is built from 18 residues. Germline loops: CDR1 MNHEY, CDR2 SVGEGT. The CDR3 nucleotides are TGTGCCAGCTCGGAGACGGACAGGGGTGACGGGGCAAATCAGCCCCAGCATTTT. Translated: CASSETDRGDGANQPQHF.

The chain employs TRBV6-6 and TRBJ1-5; D remains ambiguous. CDR1 MNHNY and CDR2 SVGAGI come from the germline V gene (reference sequence). The ends were cut back, 2 bases at V and 6 bases at J, with 11 bases in the middle. There are 14 residues in the CDR3. The CDR3 sequence: CASSYLAGGQPQHF. DNA of the CDR3: TGTGCCAGCAGTTACCTCGCCGGTGGTCAGCCCCAGCATTTT.

This clonotype showed up many times. The chain has TRBV3-1 and TRBJ2-7; D remains ambiguous. This CDR3 region has 15 residues. The germline V gene encodes CDR1 LGHDT and CDR2 YNNKEL (reference sequence). The V and J ends lost 3 bases and 4 bases respectively, with 16 bases between them. The DNA of the CDR3 is TGTGCCAGCAGCCATCGCCCGCAACCACGATACGAGCAGTACTTC. This translates into CASSHRPQPRYEQYF.

This clonotype was seen a single time. V usage is TRBV7-2 and J usage is TRBJ2-2; either TRBD1 or TRBD2 may supply D (5 bases each). This CDR3 comprises 16 residues. Germline V gene lookup returns CDR1 SGHTA and CDR2 FQGNSA. The V and J ends lost 1 base and 4 bases respectively, with 13 bases between them. The CDR3 spells CASSLVPGLSTGELFF. The CDR3 nucleotides are TGTGCCAGCAGCTTAGTCCCGGGGCTGAGCACCGGGGAGCTGTTTTTT. Drawing the rest from reference TRBV7-2 and TRBJ2-2, the complete variable domain is GAGVSQSPSNKVTEKGKDVELRCDPISGHTALYWYRQSLGQGLEFLIYFQGNSAPDKSGLPSDRFSAERTGGSVSTLTIQRTQQEDSAVYLCASSLVPGLSTGELFFGEGSRLTVL.

This clonotype was seen more than once but under ten times. The chain recombines TRBV27 with TRBJ1-1, with D tentatively TRBD1 (5 bases). The CDR3 has 13 residues. Germline V gene lookup returns CDR1 MNHEY and CDR2 SMNVEV (reference sequence). With 2 bases removed from V and 3 bases from J, the gap between germline ends came to 7 bases. The CDR3 sequence: CASSLGAHTEAFF. The CDR3 DNA reads as TGTGCCAGCAGTTTAGGGGCTCACACTGAAGCTTTCTTT.

The sample holds a few counts of this clonotype. V and J are TRBV12-3 or TRBV12-4 and TRBJ2-7; D is ambiguous. Trimming shortened V by 3 bases and J by 2 bases, and 11 bases separated the two germline ends. CDR3 length: 14 amino acids. The CDR3 loop reads CASSLSADTYEQYF. CDR3 bases: TGTGCCAGCAGTTTGTCTGCAGACACCTACGAGCAGTACTTC.

The rearrangement uses TRBV4-3 and TRBJ1-1; tentative D call: TRBD1 (6 bases). The CDR3 contains 14 residues. Trimming cost V 4 bases and J 10 bases, with 19 bases left between them. Germline CDR1 and CDR2: LGHNA and YSLEER. CDR3 in amino acids: CASSPHDLDRGAFF. DNA of the CDR3: TGCGCCAGCAGCCCACATGATTTGGACAGAGGAGCTTTCTTT.

This clonotype was seen a few times. The J gene is TRBJ2-7, the V gene TRBV5-1, with 9 bases that match TRBD2. Per the germline V gene, CDR1 is SGHRS and CDR2 is YFSETQ. CDR3 length equals 15 residues. Trimming cost V 2 bases and J 4 bases; bases outside gene matches: 7. Here the CDR3 DNA reads TGCGCCAGCAGCTTAGAGGCCACTAGCGGGTACGAGCAGTACTTC. It yields the protein CASSLEATSGYEQYF.

The chain uses TRBV11-2 and TRBJ2-1, with D maybe TRBD2 (6 bases). V lost 1 base, J lost 5 bases, and 18 bases lay in between. The germline V gene encodes CDR1 SGHAT and CDR2 FQNNGV. CDR3 length: 17 residues. The CDR3 DNA follows: TGTGCCAGCAGCTTAGGATGGATCGGGGGAACCAACAATGAGCAGTTCTTC. This codes for CASSLGWIGGTNNEQFF.

This clonotype came up a few times. The chain links TRBV7-2 to TRBJ2-2, with D unresolved. V was clipped by 3 bases and J by 6 bases, with 11 bases between them. The CDR3 has 14 amino acids. CDR1 is SGHTA, CDR2 FQGNSA, per germline. The CDR3 DNA sequence: TGTGCCAGCAGCTTTTTCATGGGGTCCGGGGAGCTGTTTTTT. This codes for CASSFFMGSGELFF.

The rearrangement links TRBV5-6 to TRBJ2-2; D may be TRBD1 (6 bases). This CDR3 is 16 amino acids long. Trimming pared 3 bases from V and 4 bases from J, leaving 16 bases between. Germline lookup yields CDR1 SGHDT and CDR2 YYEEEE. The CDR3 here is CASSYRDTRGTGELFF. In nucleotides, the CDR3 is TGTGCCAGCAGCTACCGGGACACTAGGGGCACCGGGGAGCTGTTTTTT.